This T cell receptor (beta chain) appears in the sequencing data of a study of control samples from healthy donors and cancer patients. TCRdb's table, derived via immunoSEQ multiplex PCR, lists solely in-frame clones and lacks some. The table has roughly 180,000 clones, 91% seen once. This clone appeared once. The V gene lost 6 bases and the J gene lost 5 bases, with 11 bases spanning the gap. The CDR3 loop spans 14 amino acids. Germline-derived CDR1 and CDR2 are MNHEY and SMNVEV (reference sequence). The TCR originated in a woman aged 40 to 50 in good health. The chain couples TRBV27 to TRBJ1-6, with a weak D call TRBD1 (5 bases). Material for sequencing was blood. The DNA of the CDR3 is TGTGCCAGCAGACTGGACACGAATAATTCACCCCTCCACTTT. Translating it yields CASRLDTNNSPLHF.